The next 27 T cell receptor beta chains were all read from a single sample in a study of OX40 agonist ivuxolimab in advanced cancers. Measured with immunoSEQ multiplex PCR; TCRdb has only the in-frame clones, and not every one. The sample lists about 55,000 clones; approximately 80% were seen once. The specimen was CD4+ or CD8+ T cells sorted from blood, collected in a trial of the OX40 agonist ivuxolimab. The receptors were gathered from an adult with an advanced solid tumor such as melanoma, head and neck, liver or kidney cancer.

This chain links TRBV5-1 with TRBJ2-5, with 8 bases fitting TRBD2. The CDR3 spans 15 residues. J gave up 1 base and V 1 base, and 3 bases lay outside the gene matches. Germline CDR1 reads SGHRS; CDR2 reads YFSETQ. The DNA of the CDR3 is TGCGCCAGCAGCTTGCCACTAGCGGCCCAAGAGACCCAGTACTTC. Protein sequence: CASSLPLAAQETQYF.

This sequence joins TRBV5-1 and TRBJ2-3; 7 bases agree with TRBD2. The CDR3 extends over 16 amino acids. Germline trimming cut 0 bases from V and 0 bases from J; bases unmatched to any gene: 4. Per the germline V gene, CDR1 is SGHRS and CDR2 is YFSETQ. CDR3 nucleotide sequence: TGCGCCAGCAGCTTGGGAAGTAGCGGGAGCACAGATACGCAGTATTTT. It codes for CASSLGSSGSTDTQYF.

This chain uses TRBV28 with TRBJ2-3; tentatively, D is TRBD2 (6 bases). Germline CDR1 is MDHEN and CDR2 is SYDVKM. Trimming stripped 3 bases from V and 6 bases from J, with 37 bases between. The CDR3 has 22 amino acids. CDR3 region: CASSFSPPEAGRRALLLDTQYF. Written as DNA, the CDR3 is TGTGCCAGCAGTTTTTCCCCGCCCGAGGCGGGGCGTAGGGCCCTCTTGTTGGATACGCAGTATTTT.

This clone was recorded only once. This chain links TRBV6-6 with TRBJ2-5, with 8 nucleotides matching TRBD1. The CDR3 spans 16 residues. The junction had 6 bases not matched to a gene; V was cut back by 2 bases and J by 1 base. Looked up from germline, CDR1 is MNHNY and CDR2 is SVGAGI (reference sequence). DNA for the CDR3: TGTGCCAGCAGTTACCAGAGACAGGGGTTCCAAGAGACCCAGTACTTC. Translating it yields CASSYQRQGFQETQYF.

CDR3 region: CASSGDRVTDTQYF. The CDR3 nucleotides are TGTGCCAGCAGTGGAGACAGGGTCACAGATACGCAGTATTTT. This rearrangement joins TRBV27 to TRBJ2-3; 7 bases are shared with TRBD1. The CDR3 sequence is 14 residues long. V was clipped by 5 bases and J by 2 bases; unmatched bases: 4. Looked up from germline, CDR1 is MNHEY and CDR2 is SMNVEV (reference sequence).

This sequence joins TRBV7-9 and TRBJ2-7; D unclear. Trimming removed 2 bases at V and 4 bases at J, with 15 bases between. The CDR3 sequence is 15 residues long. Per germline, CDR1 SEHNR and CDR2 FQNEAQ (reference sequence). The CDR3 sequence: CASSLNKNGLYEQYF. DNA of the CDR3: TGTGCCAGCAGCTTAAATAAGAACGGCCTTTACGAGCAGTACTTC.

The chain has TRBV18 and TRBJ2-2; 10 nucleotides match TRBD1. Germline trimming cut 4 bases from V and 4 bases from J; bases unmatched to any gene: 6. This CDR3 is 16 amino acids long. Per germline, CDR1 KGHSH and CDR2 LQKENI. Here the CDR3 reads CASSRQGDRGTGELFF. Here the CDR3 DNA reads TGTGCCAGCTCACGGCAAGGGGACAGGGGCACCGGGGAGCTGTTTTTT.

The J gene is TRBJ2-2, the V gene TRBV5-1, with D maybe TRBD1 (6 bases). V was pared by 1 base and J by 5 bases, with 12 bases between. Germline CDR1 SGHRS, CDR2 YFSETQ. The CDR3 is 15 amino acids. The CDR3 is CASSLWAGETGELFF. The CDR3 bases are TGCGCCAGCAGCTTGTGGGCAGGGGAAACCGGGGAGCTGTTTTTT. The entire variable domain, with the rest obtained from reference TRBV5-1 and TRBJ2-2, is as follows: KAGVTQTPRYLIKTRGQQVTLSCSPISGHRSVSWYQQTPGQGLQFLFEYFSETQRNKGNFPGRFSGRQFSNSRSEMNVSTLELGDSALYLCASSLWAGETGELFFGEGSRLTVL.

For the CDR3, the DNA is TGCGCCAGCAGCGAAGCTCCCCAGGGCAATCAGCCCCAGCATTTT. Translated: CASSEAPQGNQPQHF. The gene calls are TRBV5-1 and TRBJ1-5, with D uncertain. Germline CDR1 reads SGHRS; CDR2 reads YFSETQ. V lost 4 bases, J lost 2 bases, and 13 bases lay in between. The CDR3 spans 15 residues.

The gene calls are TRBV7-3 and TRBJ2-1; 9 bases map to TRBD2. The CDR3 runs 18 residues. V shed 2 bases and J 4 bases; nucleotides not matched to a gene: 12. The germline CDR1 and CDR2 sequences are SGHTA and FQGTGA. This chain's CDR3 is CASSLDGASGAKYNEQFF. The CDR3, as DNA: TGTGCCAGCAGCTTAGACGGGGCTAGCGGGGCCAAGTACAATGAGCAGTTCTTC.

The CDR3 region is CASSSPGGYGNTIYF. In DNA, the CDR3 is TGTGCCAGCAGTTCCCCAGGGGGGTACGGAAACACCATATATTTT. The chain has TRBV6-5 and TRBJ1-3; TRBD1 matches at 7 bases. The trim removed 4 bases at V and 4 bases at J, leaving 7 bases unmatched. Germline CDR1 and CDR2: MNHEY and SVGAGI. The CDR3 totals 15 residues.

The sample holds a few counts of this clone. The chain recombines TRBV28 with TRBJ1-1; 7 nucleotides agree with TRBD1. The J segment lost 2 bases and the V segment lost 3 bases, leaving 12 bases of the junction unmatched. Germline CDR1 reads MDHEN; CDR2 reads SYDVKM. The length of the CDR3 is 17 residues. CDR3 nucleotides: TGTGCCAGCAGTTTCGCTGGGGCAGGGGGTGTCAACACTGAAGCTTTCTTT. This gives the protein CASSFAGAGGVNTEAFF. Full variable domain (rest looked up from reference TRBV28 and TRBJ1-1): DVKVTQSSRYLVKRTGEKVFLECVQDMDHENMFWYRQDPGLGLRLIYFSYDVKMKEKGDIPEGYSVSREKKERFSLILESASTNQTSMYLCASSFAGAGGVNTEAFFGQGTRLTVV.

The genes are TRBV7-2 and TRBJ2-7, with D unresolved. This CDR3 has 16 amino acids. Germline V lookup: CDR1 SGHTA, CDR2 FQGNSA. The V and J ends lost 3 bases and 4 bases respectively, with 19 bases between them. The CDR3 loop is CASSFSPSGLLYEQYF. The CDR3 nucleotides are TGTGCCAGCAGCTTTAGCCCGTCGGGTCTATTATACGAGCAGTACTTC.

This clone was detected only once. The chain has TRBV30 and TRBJ1-1; 8 positions match TRBD1. CDR3 length: 14 amino acids. Germline V gene sequence: CDR1 GTSNPN, CDR2 SVGIG (reference sequence). The ends lost 0 bases at V and 4 bases at J; junction bases unmatched: 4. The CDR3 bases are TGTGCCTGGAGTGTCGGACAGGGCACCACTGAAGCTTTCTTT. Protein product: CAWSVGQGTTEAFF.

The gene calls are TRBV6-6 and TRBJ1-4; no reliable D call. The V gene's germline CDR1 is MNHNY and CDR2 SVGAGI (reference sequence). There are 16 residues in the CDR3. V shed 0 bases and J shed 0 bases, with 8 bases lying between them. CDR3 amino acids: CASSYSRPATNEKLFF. As DNA, the CDR3 is TGTGCCAGCAGTTACTCGCGCCCAGCAACTAATGAAAAACTGTTTTTT.

This chain links TRBV4-1 with TRBJ2-7; D is unclear. CDR1 is MGHRA, CDR2 YSYEKL, per germline. Between the trimmed V and J ends, which lost 4 bases and 7 bases, there was a span of 11 bases. This CDR3 is 12 amino acids long. The CDR3 DNA reads as TGCGCCAGCAGCCTAAGGGCCGGGGAGCAGTACTTC. Amino acid sequence: CASSLRAGEQYF.

This chain links TRBV6-1 with TRBJ2-3, with 9 bases fitting TRBD2. Germline values: CDR1 MNHNS, CDR2 SASEGT. The CDR3 spans 17 residues. V gave up 4 bases and J gave up 2 bases; unmatched junction bases: 10. In DNA form, the CDR3 reads TGTGCCAGCAGTGCCCTGGGGGGGACTAGCTACACAGATACGCAGTATTTT. Amino acids: CASSALGGTSYTDTQYF.

V is TRBV20-1 and J is TRBJ2-7; the D is unclear. Germline V gene lookup returns CDR1 DFQATT and CDR2 SNEGSKA (reference sequence). This CDR3 has 11 residues. Between the trimmed V and J ends, which lost 7 bases and 3 bases, there was a span of 10 bases. The CDR3 sequence is CSVEGYYEQYF. The DNA of the CDR3 is TGCAGTGTTGAAGGGTACTACGAGCAGTACTTC.

The DNA for the CDR3 is TGTGCCAGCAGCTTGGACAGAGTGAACACTGAAGCTTTCTTT. This encodes CASSLDRVNTEAFF. The chain links TRBV5-6 to TRBJ1-1; D ambiguous. Germline CDR1 is SGHDT and CDR2 is YYEEEE. CDR3 size: 14 residues. Trimming removed 0 bases from V and 0 bases from J, with 6 bases in between.

J is TRBJ2-5 and V is TRBV5-1; 7 bases line up with TRBD2. The V gene's germline CDR1 is SGHRS and CDR2 YFSETQ. This CDR3 comprises 18 residues. The trim removed 0 bases at V and 1 base at J, leaving 12 bases unmatched. This chain's CDR3 is CASSLAWLAASPQETQYF. CDR3 coding DNA: TGCGCCAGCAGCTTGGCCTGGCTAGCGGCCTCCCCCCAAGAGACCCAGTACTTC.

The V gene is TRBV23-1, the J gene TRBJ1-5; 10 positions match TRBD1. TRBV23-1 is noted as an ORF with a role that remains uncertain. With V trimmed by 1 base and J by 8 bases, 11 bases remained unmatched. This CDR3 spans 17 amino acids. The CDR3 coding sequence is TGCGCCAGCAGTCAATTCTGGGGGACAGGGGCAACGGAGCCCCAGCATTTT. It specifies CASSQFWGTGATEPQHF.

The gene calls are TRBV30 and TRBJ2-3; 7 nucleotides align to TRBD2. J gave up 4 bases and V 0 bases, and 7 bases lay outside the gene matches. Germline V lookup: CDR1 GTSNPN, CDR2 SVGIG (reference sequence). CDR3 size: 15 residues. This CDR3 reads CAWSVPSGNSDTQYF. The CDR3 nucleotides read TGTGCCTGGAGTGTACCGAGCGGGAACTCAGATACGCAGTATTTT.

This chain connects TRBV5-1 to TRBJ1-4, with a tentative D call TRBD1 (5 bases). V was trimmed by 0 bases and J by 0 bases, leaving 15 bases between them. CDR1 and CDR2 from the germline V gene are SGHRS and YFSETQ. There are 18 residues in the CDR3. The CDR3 region is CASSLAGANYATNEKLFF. CDR3 nucleotide sequence: TGCGCCAGCAGCTTGGCTGGGGCTAATTATGCAACTAATGAAAAACTGTTTTTT.

V and J are TRBV27 and TRBJ1-5; 7 bases map to TRBD1. Germline loops: CDR1 MNHEY, CDR2 SMNVEV (reference sequence). The CDR3 is 10 amino acids. V gave up 6 bases and J gave up 11 bases; unmatched junction bases: 1. Here the CDR3 reads CASRGQAQHF. CDR3 bases: TGTGCCAGCAGAGGACAGGCCCAGCATTTT.

This chain connects TRBV2 to TRBJ1-5; unclear D gene. In germline, CDR1 is SNHLY, CDR2 FYNNEI. V dropped 7 bases and J dropped 2 bases, with 12 bases sitting between them. The CDR3 loop spans 14 amino acids. The CDR3 region has the DNA TGTGCCAGCAAGAGGCAGGCGGGCAATCAGCCCCAGCATTTT. Translation: CASKRQAGNQPQHF.

This rearrangement joins TRBV6-6 to TRBJ1-1; possible D gene TRBD1, 5 bases. V was cut by 6 bases and J by 0 bases, with 11 bases left in between. The CDR3 loop spans 14 amino acids. Germline CDR1 and CDR2: MNHNY and SVGAGI (reference sequence). CDR3 sequence: CASSGTNMNTEAFF. The CDR3 DNA reads as TGTGCCAGCAGCGGGACGAACATGAACACTGAAGCTTTCTTT.

A note on this clone: One junction end disagrees with the germline gene, perhaps due to a read error. The sample carries other DNA sequences with the same CDR3. The rearrangement links TRBV19 to TRBJ1-5, with D hard to call. The V gene's germline CDR1 is LNHDA and CDR2 SQIVND (reference sequence). The CDR3 runs 16 residues. CDR3 coding DNA: TGTGCCAGCAGTATCTACCTTTCCCAGGCGGGTCAGCCCCAGCATTTT. Its translation: CASSIYLSQAGQPQHF.